These T cell receptor beta chains were read from a single sample in a study of T cells after yellow fever vaccination. TCRdb reprocessed the 5' RACE reads with MiXCR, giving one entry per CDR3 protein. Altogether some 320,000 distinct CDR3 sequences are present, 8% to 10% being singletons, with the ten largest covering approximately 19%. The material sequenced was PBMCs, taken on the day of the first yellow fever vaccination. These receptors came from a man between 18 and 29 years old who received the YFV17D yellow fever vaccine. The CDR3 runs from the conserved cysteine through the conserved F or W. D genes are given only for firm matches. Not all rows give a size; the values are once, few, many and, for expanded clones, a class.

J | length | D | size | V | CDR3 | DNA
TRBJ1-2 | 16 | . | . | TRBV5-5 | CASSLSSGGPRTGYTF | TGTGCCAGCAGCTTGTCATCCGGGGGACCAAGGACGGGCTACACCTTC
TRBJ2-2 | 15 | . | . | TRBV3-1 | CASSRTDPMDGELFF | TGTGCCAGCAGCCGGACAGATCCTATGGACGGGGAGCTGTTTTTT
TRBJ2-2 | 17 | . | . | TRBV7-9 | CASSFFLGGGNTGELFF | TGTGCCAGCAGCTTTTTTCTGGGAGGCGGGAACACCGGGGAGCTGTTTTTT
TRBJ1-2 | 12 | . | many | TRBV24-1 | CATSDLGLSYTF | TGTGCCACCAGTGACCTCGGGCTTAGCTACACCTTC
TRBJ2-3 | 16 | . | . | TRBV11-2 | CASSQGPQVRTDTQYF | TGTGCCAGCAGCCAAGGCCCCCAGGTCCGAACAGATACGCAGTATTTT
TRBJ1-2 | 14 | . | . | TRBV7-9 | CASSLGTPFYGYTF | TGTGCCAGCAGCTTAGGCACGCCGTTCTATGGCTACACCTTC
TRBJ2-1 | 15 | TRBD2 | few | TRBV20-1 | CSASELAGGRYEQFF | TGCAGTGCTAGCGAACTAGCGGGGGGGCGATATGAGCAGTTCTTC
TRBJ2-3 | 13 | TRBD1 | . | TRBV6-6 | CASRTGGADTQYF | TGTGCCAGCAGAACAGGGGGCGCGGATACGCAGTATTTT
TRBJ1-5 | 15 | TRBD1 | few | TRBV12-3/TRBV12-4 | CASSLTRGRDQPQHF | TGTGCCAGCAGTTTGACCAGGGGGCGTGATCAGCCCCAGCATTTT
TRBJ2-3 | 16 | TRBD1 | few | TRBV15 | CATSRGTGERTDTQYF | TGTGCCACCAGCAGAGGGACAGGGGAAAGGACAGATACGCAGTATTTT
TRBJ2-2 | 14 | . | many | TRBV5-1 | CASRPTGNTGELFF | TGCGCCAGCAGGCCGACAGGGAACACCGGGGAGCTGTTTTTT
TRBJ1-1 | 14 | . | few | TRBV20-1 | CSARGRTGNTEAFF | TGCAGTGCTAGAGGCCGCACAGGGAACACTGAAGCTTTCTTT
TRBJ2-5 | 18 | TRBD2 | few | TRBV9 | CASSVGYILAGGFETQYF | TGTGCCAGCAGCGTAGGTTACATACTAGCGGGGGGATTTGAGACCCAGTACTTC
TRBJ2-7 | 14 | . | few | TRBV18 | CASSPDLLKYEQYF | TGTGCCAGCTCACCGGATCTTTTAAAATACGAGCAGTACTTC
TRBJ2-1 | 11 | . | many | TRBV24-1 | CATSERDEQFF | TGTGCCACCAGTGAACGCGATGAGCAGTTCTTC
TRBJ1-2 | 18 | TRBD1 | many | TRBV11-1 | CASSSDRGQGEANYGYTF | TGTGCCAGCAGCTCCGACAGGGGGCAAGGCGAAGCGAACTATGGCTACACCTTC
TRBJ1-6 | 19 | . | few | TRBV7-6 | CASSLSAPLRGPVISPLHF | TGTGCCAGCAGCTTATCAGCCCCCCTCCGGGGCCCGGTGATTTCACCCCTCCACTTT
TRBJ2-1 | 15 | . | many | TRBV25-1 | CASSEEGFGYNEQFF | TGTGCCAGCAGTGAGGAGGGTTTCGGCTACAATGAGCAGTTCTTC
TRBJ2-5 | 17 | TRBD2 | many | TRBV4-1 | CASSKRLAGNFQETQYF | TGCGCCAGCAGCAAAAGACTAGCGGGGAATTTTCAAGAGACCCAGTACTTC
TRBJ2-1 | 16 | . | many | TRBV7-2 | CASSLLLGGPYNEQFF | TGTGCCAGCAGCTTATTGCTAGGGGGTCCCTACAATGAGCAGTTCTTC
TRBJ1-2 | 12 | . | . | TRBV20-1 | CSASDSLYGYTF | TGCAGTGCTAGCGACAGCCTCTATGGCTACACCTTC
TRBJ2-6 | 16 | . | few | TRBV6-5 | CASSYSPGAGANVLTF | TGTGCCAGCAGTTACTCTCCAGGGGCAGGGGCCAACGTCCTGACTTTC
TRBJ2-3 | 15 | TRBD1 | few | TRBV12-3/TRBV12-4 | CASSFRGPSTDTQYF | TGTGCCAGCAGTTTCAGGGGGCCTAGCACAGATACGCAGTATTTT
TRBJ2-7 | 16 | . | many | TRBV5-1 | CASSPSAGTAAYEQYF | TGCGCCAGCAGCCCCTCGGCGGGGACGGCAGCCTACGAGCAGTACTTC
TRBJ1-1 | 11 | . | . | TRBV21-1 | CASREQPWAFF | TGTGCCAGCAGGGAACAGCCCTGGGCTTTCTTT
TRBJ1-6 | 13 | . | . | TRBV7-3 | CASSFEINSPLHF | TGTGCCAGCAGCTTCGAGATTAATTCACCCCTCCACTTT
TRBJ2-5 | 14 | . | . | TRBV11-3 | CASSAHRGQETQYF | TGTGCCAGCAGCGCCCACAGAGGCCAAGAGACCCAGTACTTC
TRBJ1-1 | 17 | TRBD1 | many | TRBV7-3 | CASSLTSGQGGSTEAFF | TGTGCCAGCAGCTTAACGTCTGGACAGGGAGGATCCACTGAAGCTTTCTTT
TRBJ2-5 | 12 | . | . | TRBV10-2 | CASSGATETQYF | TGCGCCAGCTCAGGGGCTACAGAGACCCAGTACTTC
TRBJ2-3 | 15 | . | . | TRBV5-8 | CAISAELTSTDTQYF | TGTGCCATCAGCGCTGAGCTCACTAGCACAGATACGCAGTATTTT
TRBJ2-3 | 12 | . | . | TRBV11-2 | CASSKLGITQYF | TGTGCCAGCAGCAAATTAGGAATTACGCAGTATTTT
TRBJ2-7 | 13 | . | few | TRBV19 | CASRRTGGGEQYF | TGTGCCAGCCGTCGAACAGGGGGGGGAGAGCAGTACTTC
TRBJ1-1 | 13 | . | . | TRBV2 | CASTQSMNTEAFF | TGTGCCAGCACCCAGAGCATGAACACTGAAGCTTTCTTT
TRBJ2-5 | 15 | TRBD1 | . | TRBV5-1 | CASSTGQGIQETQYF | TGCGCCAGCAGCACCGGACAGGGAATACAAGAGACCCAGTACTTC
TRBJ2-3 | 12 | . | few | TRBV7-9 | CASSRETDTQYF | TGTGCCAGCAGCAGGGAAACAGATACGCAGTATTTT
TRBJ1-4 | 15 | TRBD1 | . | TRBV25-1 | CASSDMGQRNEKLFF | TGTGCCAGCAGTGATATGGGACAGAGAAATGAAAAACTGTTTTTT
TRBJ2-7 | 16 | TRBD1 | . | TRBV7-9 | CASSSTTGVFGYEQYF | TGTGCCAGCAGCTCGACGACAGGGGTTTTTGGGTACGAGCAGTACTTC
TRBJ1-2 | 17 | TRBD1 | . | TRBV7-2 | CASSSLSGTGVFYGYTF | TGTGCCAGCAGCTCCCTCTCCGGGACAGGGGTTTTCTATGGCTACACCTTC
TRBJ2-3 | 15 | . | few | TRBV12-3/TRBV12-4 | CASSLGGKDTDTQYF | TGTGCCAGCAGTTTAGGGGGGAAGGACACAGATACGCAGTATTTT
TRBJ2-6 | 13 | . | few | TRBV7-3 | CASSPYGANVLTF | TGTGCCAGCAGCCCCTATGGGGCCAACGTCCTGACTTTC
TRBJ1-1 | 16 | TRBD1 | . | TRBV5-4 | CASSLMTGAMNTEAFF | TGTGCCAGCAGCTTGATGACAGGGGCAATGAACACTGAAGCTTTCTTT
TRBJ2-3 | 18 | . | many | TRBV9 | CASSAEKPGARITDTQYF | TGTGCCAGCAGCGCCGAGAAGCCTGGGGCCCGAATCACAGATACGCAGTATTTT
TRBJ2-5 | 11 | . | once | TRBV29-1 | CSTRTQGTQYF | TGCAGCACCCGGACCCAAGGGACCCAGTACTTC
TRBJ1-6 | 14 | . | few | TRBV6-1 | CASSEAPVWSPLHF | TGTGCCAGCAGTGAAGCGCCAGTATGGTCACCCCTCCACTTT
TRBJ2-2 | 16 | . | . | TRBV7-9 | CASSLPSGPLTGELFF | TGTGCCAGCAGCTTACCATCGGGACCCTTGACCGGGGAGCTGTTTTTT
TRBJ2-7 | 15 | . | few | TRBV3-1 | CASSAAGGDTYEQYF | TGTGCCAGCAGCGCTGCCGGCGGTGATACCTACGAGCAGTACTTC
TRBJ2-1 | 14 | . | . | TRBV9 | CASSVGGSYNEQFF | TGTGCCAGCAGCGTAGGGGGGTCCTACAATGAGCAGTTCTTC
TRBJ2-1 | 17 | . | few | TRBV10-3 | CAISESGGTGPYNEQFF | TGTGCCATCAGTGAGTCGGGGGGCACAGGGCCTTACAATGAGCAGTTCTTC
TRBJ2-1 | 16 | TRBD2 | . | TRBV7-2 | CASSQERGGFYNEQFF | TGTGCCAGCAGTCAAGAGCGGGGGGGCTTCTACAATGAGCAGTTCTTC
TRBJ1-2 | 14 | TRBD1 | . | TRBV2 | CASSRTGIKDGYTF | TGTGCCAGCAGTAGGACAGGGATTAAGGATGGCTACACCTTC
TRBJ1-3 | 16 | . | . | TRBV19 | CASRTVTANSGNTIYF | TGTGCCAGTAGGACCGTGACAGCTAACTCTGGAAACACCATATATTTT
TRBJ2-2 | 12 | . | . | TRBV29-1 | CSVEGSTGELFF | TGCAGCGTTGAGGGGTCCACCGGGGAGCTGTTTTTT
TRBJ2-2 | 21 | TRBD2 | . | TRBV11-2 | CASSSPRPLAGGPLNTGELFF | TGTGCCAGCAGCTCGCCGCGGCCACTAGCGGGGGGCCCTCTGAACACCGGGGAGCTGTTTTTT
TRBJ2-1 | 19 | TRBD2 | . | TRBV12-3/TRBV12-4 | CASSLQVGGGALAYNEQFF | TGTGCCAGCAGTTTACAGGTTGGCGGGGGGGCCCTCGCCTACAATGAGCAGTTCTTC